This TCR beta chain was recorded in a study of T cell repertoires in cytomegalovirus infection. The overall study: A matching HLA type, together with CMV infection, was signaled by public TCR beta signatures. Study-level findings and limits: Frequencies of public TCR beta families were cumulated, and this identified carriers of CMV plus the relevant HLA. The study found HLA-C-restricted CMV-specific TCR beta clonotypes dominating the ex vivo response.

The germline V gene encodes CDR1 SGHVT and CDR2 SQSDAQ. CDR3 length equals 16 residues. TCRdb re-analysed the reads in MiXCR, keeping a single row per CDR3 protein. The repertoire includes hundreds of thousands of distinct CDR3 sequences, less than 25% of them detected once, and less than 9.5% sits in the top ten. Concerning this clonotype: Its antigen is unknown. With a much larger clone just one base away, this may be a read error.

The sequenced material came from CD8+ T cells from PBMCs. This rearrangement joins TRBV7-4 to TRBJ2-7; D not resolved. This TCR was sampled from a human donor in good health (CMV status not recorded). Some clones in this sample may be carry-over from other donors' samples. DNA of the CDR3: TGTGTCAGCAGCTTATCCCTCGGACGGAGCTCCTACGAGCAGTACTTC. Translating it yields CVSSLSLGRSSYEQYF. Variable domain in full (rest from reference TRBV7-4 and TRBJ2-7): GAGVSQSPRYKVAKRGRDVALRCDSISGHVTLYWYRQTLGQGSEVLTYSQSDAQRDKSGRPSGRFSAERPERSVSTLKIQRTEQGDSAVYLCVSSLSLGRSSYEQYFGPGTRLTVT.